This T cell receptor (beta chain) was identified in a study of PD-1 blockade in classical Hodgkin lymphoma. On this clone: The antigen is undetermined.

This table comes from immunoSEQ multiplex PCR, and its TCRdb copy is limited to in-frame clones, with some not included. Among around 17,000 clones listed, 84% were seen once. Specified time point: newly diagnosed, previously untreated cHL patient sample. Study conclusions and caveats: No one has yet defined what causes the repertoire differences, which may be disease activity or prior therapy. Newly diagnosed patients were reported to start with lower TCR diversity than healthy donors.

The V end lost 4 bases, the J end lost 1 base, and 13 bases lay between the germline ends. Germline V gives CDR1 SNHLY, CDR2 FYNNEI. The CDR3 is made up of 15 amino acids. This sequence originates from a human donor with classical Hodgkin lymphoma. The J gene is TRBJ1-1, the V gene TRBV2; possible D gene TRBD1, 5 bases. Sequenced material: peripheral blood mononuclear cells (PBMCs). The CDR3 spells CASSAQRGSNTEAFF. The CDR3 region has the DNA TGTGCCAGCAGTGCCCAGCGGGGGTCGAACACTGAAGCTTTCTTT.